This TCR beta chain was sequenced in a study of shared clonotypes between healthy human individuals. In the study overall: Each donor had three CD4 naive, three CD4 memory, two CD8 naive and one CD8 memory plate.

Per the study methods: Junction-only sequences produced by ImmunoSEQ had no quality scores, so filtering differed. Generated by immunoSEQ multiplex PCR, the TCRdb table keeps only in-frame clones and is missing some. The V and J calls and clone size come from that table; D and trimming were worked out from the DNA. The sample consists of approximately 2,000,000 clones, roughly 93% of them appearing once. CD45RO negativity and positive selection for CCR7 defined naive CD8 cells, a population that excluded terminally differentiated effector memory CD45RA+ cells. Germline values: CDR1 SGHVS, CDR2 FNYEAQ. V shed 5 bases, J shed 1 base, and the junction held 10 bases outside the gene matches. The CDR3 runs to 16 residues.

Sequencing was performed on naive CD8+ T cells from PBMCs. The rearrangement uses TRBV7-6 and TRBJ2-7; 8 bases agree with TRBD1. This clonotype originated in a man aged 18 to 30 in good health. Some clones in this sample may be carry-over from other donors' samples. The CDR3 loop is CASSPEAGTGSYEQYF. In DNA form, the CDR3 reads TGTGCCAGCAGCCCTGAGGCCGGGACAGGTTCCTACGAGCAGTACTTC.